This TCR beta chain was captured by sequencing in a study of T cell responses to AZD1222 COVID-19 vaccine (dated by TCRdb to the early 2020s). With respect to the entire study: TCR sequencing was performed for 230 to 250 trial participants, of whom around 200 were given two doses of AZD1222 and 26 were given two doses of MenACWY control vaccine. Trial participants were enrolled into age subgroups of 18-55, 56-69 and 70-plus years, which contained around 140, 26 and 57 TCR-sequenced participants, respectively. Here is what the overall study found, with its caveats: No day 14 peak-response samples were available, so repertoires were characterized only after the peak T cell response. Most participants were white British and females outnumbered males, and the authors suggested that clonal diversity may have been underestimated. Spike-specific TCR breadth and depth rose significantly after two AZD1222 doses compared with day 0 and with MenACWY recipients. The 56-69-year group was small, and its depth increase did not reach significance, likely because of low power. Vaccine-associated CD4 TCRs spanned the whole spike protein, with dominant responses in regions 160-218 and 743-854. Epitopes outside the regions mutated in the B.1.351 and B.1.1.7 variants were reportedly recognized by nearly half of the unique spike-specific TCRs. Conclusions about previously exposed vaccinees are limited because only six or seven AZD1222 recipients were SARS-CoV-2 seropositive at baseline.

The CDR3 regions of human TCRbeta chains were analyzed by immunosequencing. From the authors' description of their analysis: TCRs in the repertoires were matched against a reference library of SARS-CoV-2-specific TCRs that had been generated with the MIRA antigen-specificity platform. Breadth was defined as the fraction of unique TCRs that were SARS-CoV-2-associated, and depth was defined as the fraction of total T cells that were SARS-CoV-2-associated. Using the MIRA data, each spike-specific TCR was mapped to the spike region that the TCR reacts to and placed in a CD4 or CD8 class. Log10-transformed breadth and depth values were compared by one-way ANOVA with Sidak's multiple comparisons tests. TCRdb re-hosts the immuneACCESS table, in-frame sequences only. Its copies lack some clones; in the studies checked, an unresolved V gene accounts for under half of them, and the cause for the rest is not known. V, J and clone size are those of that table, while D and trimming were read from the DNA. The sample table holds about 130,000 clones, of which 90% to 95% were seen once. The top ten hold approximately 7% of the sample.

Details on this clone: It lacks a known antigen. Base quality data are lacking; no much larger clone is found one base away.

Explained via the paper, the time point label denotes: about 28 days (+/-7) after the second vaccine dose. AZD1222 recipients given second doses at about 4 weeks or at about 12 weeks were pooled, since spike-specific TCR depth and breadth were not found to differ between the two schedules. Vaccinee samples came from UK trials COV001 and COV002, including a single-blind randomized controlled phase 2/3 trial of AZD1222 (ChAdOx1 nCoV-19) in healthy adults. For TCRbeta chain sequencing, PBMC samples from trial participants were taken at day 0 and at day 28 after the second dose. Inclusive of the bounding cysteine and phenylalanine, the CDR3 is 15 residues long. This entry keeps only the CDR3 DNA: 45 bases, framed from base 1. The germline V gene provides CDR1 SNHLY and CDR2 FYNNEI. Clipping removes 5 bases from V and 6 bases from J, with 7 as the unmatched junction base count.

The origin of this receptor is an adult who received the AZD1222 COVID-19 vaccine. Recombination connected TRBV2 to TRBJ1-5; 10 of the junction bases match TRBD1. This material consisted of peripheral blood, taken 28 days after the second AZD1222 dose. The CDR3 has the sequence CASSWDRGPPQPQHF. Read as DNA, the sequence is TGTGCCAGCAGTTGGGACAGGGGACCCCCTCAGCCCCAGCATTTT.